This T cell receptor (beta chain) originates from a study of cytomegalovirus exposure and HLA in healthy donors (dated by TCRdb to 2015 to 2018). Turning to the overall study: A later analysis indicated that the 100 to 150 validation repertoires were generated on the platform also employed for the approximately 700 repertoires of the first cohort. The study aimed to test whether signatures of past pathogen exposure could be identified by cataloging public T cell receptors. The study combined high-throughput TCR immunosequencing, statistical association of individual TCRs with disease status, and machine learning to predict cytomegalovirus infection status. In addition to the first cohort of 650 to 750 subjects, a separate validation cohort of over 90 different subjects was used.

Separate from the approximately 730-subject first cohort, the validation cohort of roughly 130 subjects was the group to which the donors belonged. The library was produced with the immunoSEQ multiplex PCR assay. In the original analysis: A statistical classification framework was built to diagnose cytomegalovirus status from the catalog of TCR beta chain sequences. Here the immuneACCESS table is served through TCRdb, limited to in-frame sequences with V and J called. Missing clones are a known gap in these copies; in checked studies unresolved V genes cover under half, and the rest lacks a known reason. V, J and clone size reflect that table, while D and trimming were determined from the DNA. For this sample the table gives some 120,000 clones, of which under 90% were detected only once. The top ten constitute approximately 2.3% of the sample. Study-wide findings and limitations: A later analysis lacked HLA typing for the validation cohort, so it scored co-occurrence in that cohort across all 130 or so repertoires. The authors suggested that the approach could potentially be generalized to other disease states and immunological phenotypes. The classifier was reported to diagnose cytomegalovirus status with high specificity and sensitivity in both the original cohort and the validation cohort. In the study, 150 to 200 TCR beta chains were listed as associated with cytomegalovirus. A later analysis found that TCRs clustered in the first cohort also tended to co-occur in the 120 validation repertoires, with more than 90% of cluster scores above 0. Most TCR sequences were observed very rarely across donors, whereas some public TCRs were present in many individuals. A few of the identified cytomegalovirus-associated TCR beta chains were confirmed in vitro to be specific for cytomegalovirus antigens.

This clone was picked up a small number of times. Its antigen is not yet known. At one of its ends the junction is not consistent with the germline gene, which may arise from a read error. The CDR3, cysteine through phenylalanine, is 15 amino acids long. Here the CDR3 DNA is all that survives: 45 bases in frame from base 1. The germline V gene supplies CDR1 SGHVS and CDR2 FQNEAQ. The sample comprised PBMCs. This TCR derives from a woman aged 25 to 39 in good health and CMV-seronegative. The rearrangement combines TRBV7-8 with TRBJ1-5; the junction holds 8 bases that match TRBD1. CDR3 reads: CASSGPRTGNRPQHF. The nucleotides read TGTGCCAGCAGCGGTCCACGGACAGGGAATCGGCCCCAGCATTTT.